The rows below give T cell receptor beta chains drawn from one sample of a study of blood T cell repertoires in COVID-19. Libraries were prepared by immunoSEQ multiplex PCR; TCRdb keeps only in-frame clonotypes and omits some of them. In the table there are approximately 170,000 clones, roughly nine tenths of which are singletons. The sample taken for sequencing was peripheral blood. The receptors shown here come from a woman in her 70s with acute or convalescent COVID-19. CDR3s include the opening cysteine and the closing phenylalanine or tryptophan. Fields, in order: clone size, J gene, D gene, V gene, CDR3 protein, CDR3 DNA. A D gene is named only where the DNA matches it firmly. Clone size, where shown, is once, few, many, or a class for clones that have expanded.

>.|TRBJ1-2|.|TRBV21-1
CASSKVGQGVGYSYGYTF
TGTGCCAGCAGCAAAGTAGGACAGGGGGTAGGTTATAGCTATGGCTACACCTTC
>.|TRBJ2-1|TRBD2|TRBV6-2/TRBV6-3
CASSVAGSSYNEQFF
TGTGCCAGCAGCGTAGCGGGGAGCTCCTACAATGAGCAGTTCTTC
>.|TRBJ2-5|.|TRBV6-5
CASSTNKETQYF
TGTGCCAGCAGTACAAACAAAGAGACCCAGTACTTC
>few|TRBJ1-2|.|TRBV7-2
CASSPEGMSYGYTF
TGTGCCAGCAGCCCCGAGGGAATGAGCTATGGCTACACCTTC
>.|TRBJ2-3|TRBD2|TRBV5-8
CASSPLGLEDLTDTQYF
TGTGCCAGCAGCCCACTTGGACTAGAGGATCTCACAGATACGCAGTATTTT
>.|TRBJ2-1|TRBD1|TRBV5-8
CASSFLARGGLNPSYNEQFF
TGTGCCAGCAGTTTCTTGGCCCGAGGGGGCCTCAACCCCTCCTACAATGAGCAGTTCTTC
>.|TRBJ2-5|.|TRBV5-1
CASSLDPGEETQYF
TGCGCCAGCAGCTTGGATCCGGGGGAAGAGACCCAGTACTTC
>once|TRBJ1-1|TRBD1|TRBV5-1
CASSLRQGGNTEAFF
TGCGCCAGCAGCCTCAGGCAGGGGGGGAACACTGAAGCTTTCTTT
>.|TRBJ1-6|.|TRBV4-1
CASSLMEGRNSPLHF
TGCGCCAGCAGCCTAATGGAGGGGAGAAATTCACCCCTCCACTTT
>.|TRBJ2-1|TRBD2|TRBV7-9
CASSWGLAGRSSYNEQFF
TGTGCCAGCAGCTGGGGACTAGCGGGACGTAGCTCCTACAATGAGCAGTTCTTC
>.|TRBJ2-3|.|TRBV10-3
CAISGQSDTQYF
TGTGCCATCAGTGGGCAATCAGATACGCAGTATTTT
>.|TRBJ2-7|.|TRBV21-1
CASSRRGNVSEQYF
TGTGCCTCTAGCAGACGCGGGAACGTCTCCGAGCAGTACTTC
>.|TRBJ1-5|.|TRBV19
CASSKQFNQPQHF
TGTGCCAGTAGTAAACAGTTCAATCAGCCCCAGCATTTT
>.|TRBJ1-1|.|TRBV19
CASRTQGTNTEAFF
TGTGCCAGTAGGACCCAGGGTACGAACACTGAAGCTTTCTTT
>.|TRBJ1-6|TRBD1|TRBV18
CASSSTKGGTGRTPLHF
TGTGCCAGCTCTTCTACAAAGGGGGGGACAGGGCGCACCCCCCTCCACTTT
>.|TRBJ2-7|.|TRBV7-9
CASSSLKQVHEQYF
TGTGCCAGCAGCTCCCTAAAACAGGTCCACGAGCAGTACTTC
>.|TRBJ2-7|.|TRBV5-6
CASRQEDSSYEQYF
TGTGCCAGCAGACAAGAGGACAGCTCCTACGAGCAGTACTTC
>few|TRBJ1-5|.|TRBV15
CATSRTGFGQPQHF
TGTGCCACCAGCAGGACAGGTTTCGGGCAGCCCCAGCATTTT
>once|TRBJ1-2|.|TRBV9
CASSPTTGVYGYTF
TGTGCCAGCAGCCCAACGACAGGAGTCTATGGCTACACCTTC
>.|TRBJ1-5|.|TRBV15
CATSRGTGNQPQHF
TGTGCCACCAGCAGAGGAACAGGGAATCAGCCCCAGCATTTT
>.|TRBJ2-1|TRBD1|TRBV27
CASIRTLGTGGNNEQFF
TGTGCCAGCATTCGCACGCTCGGGACAGGGGGAAATAATGAGCAGTTCTTC
>.|TRBJ1-1|TRBD1|TRBV18
CASSSTGAGAEAFF
TGTGCCAGCTCATCGACAGGGGCCGGGGCTGAAGCTTTCTTT
>.|TRBJ1-2|TRBD1|TRBV7-8
CASSLGQGRDYGYTF
TGTGCCAGCAGCTTGGGACAGGGGAGGGACTATGGCTACACCTTC
>.|TRBJ2-4|TRBD2|TRBV6-1
CASSEGTSGSNIQYF
TGTGCCAGCAGTGAAGGGACTAGCGGGAGTAACATTCAGTACTTC
>once|TRBJ2-5|TRBD2|TRBV30
CAWSPGLAETQYF
TGTGCCTGGAGCCCGGGACTAGCGGAGACCCAGTACTTC
>.|TRBJ2-2|.|TRBV7-2
CASSSSGAGELFF
TGTGCCAGCAGCTCATCGGGAGCCGGGGAGCTGTTTTTT
>.|TRBJ1-4|TRBD1|TRBV7-6
CASRRRTGGGEKLFF
TGTGCCAGCAGGAGAAGGACAGGGGGCGGTGAAAAACTGTTTTTT
>.|TRBJ2-2|.|TRBV7-2
CASSSLGVSTGELFF
TGTGCCAGCAGCTCCCTCGGGGTCAGCACCGGGGAGCTGTTTTTT
>once|TRBJ1-6|.|TRBV7-9
CASRGSGGSYNSPLHF
TGTGCCAGCAGGGGTTCGGGTGGCTCCTATAATTCACCCCTCCACTTT